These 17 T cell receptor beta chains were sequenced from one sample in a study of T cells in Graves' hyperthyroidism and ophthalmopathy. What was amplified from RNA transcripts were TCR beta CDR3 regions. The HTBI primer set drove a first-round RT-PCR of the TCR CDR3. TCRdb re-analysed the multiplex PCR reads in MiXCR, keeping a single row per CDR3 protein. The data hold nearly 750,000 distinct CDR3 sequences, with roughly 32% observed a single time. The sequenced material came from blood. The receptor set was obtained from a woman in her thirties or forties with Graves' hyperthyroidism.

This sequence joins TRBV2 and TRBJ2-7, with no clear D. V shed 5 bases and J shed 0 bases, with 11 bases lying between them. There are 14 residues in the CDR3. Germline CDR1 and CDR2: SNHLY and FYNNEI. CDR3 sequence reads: CASSFTAGSYEQYF. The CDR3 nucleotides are TGTGCCAGCAGTTTCACAGCAGGCTCCTACGAGCAGTACTTC.

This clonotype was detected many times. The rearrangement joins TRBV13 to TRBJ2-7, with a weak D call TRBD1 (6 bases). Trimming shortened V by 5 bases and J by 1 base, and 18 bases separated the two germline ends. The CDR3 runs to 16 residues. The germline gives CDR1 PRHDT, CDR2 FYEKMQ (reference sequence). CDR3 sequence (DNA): TGTGCCAGCAGCCGAACGTATTTCGGACAGTCCTACGAGCAGTACTTC. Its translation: CASSRTYFGQSYEQYF.

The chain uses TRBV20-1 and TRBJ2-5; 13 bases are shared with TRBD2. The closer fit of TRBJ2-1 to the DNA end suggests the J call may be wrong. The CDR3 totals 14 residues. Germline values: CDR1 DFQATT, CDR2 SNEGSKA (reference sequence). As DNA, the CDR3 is TGCAGTGCTAGATTTACTAGCGGGGGGGCGACGCAGTTCTTC. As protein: CSARFTSGGATQFF.

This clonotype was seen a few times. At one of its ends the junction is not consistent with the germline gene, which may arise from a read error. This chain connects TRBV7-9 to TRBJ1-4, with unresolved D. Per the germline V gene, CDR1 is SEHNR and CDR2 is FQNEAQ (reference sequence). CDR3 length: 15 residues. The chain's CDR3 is CASSQERRTREKLFF. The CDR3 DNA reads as TGCGCCAGCAGCCAAGAAAGGCGGACGAGGGAAAAACTGTTTTTT.

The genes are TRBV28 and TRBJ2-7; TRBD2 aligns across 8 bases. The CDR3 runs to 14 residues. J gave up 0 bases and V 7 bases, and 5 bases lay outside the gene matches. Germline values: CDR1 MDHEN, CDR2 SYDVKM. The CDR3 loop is CASKISGISYEQYF. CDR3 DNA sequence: TGTGCCAGCAAGATTAGCGGGATCTCCTACGAGCAGTACTTC. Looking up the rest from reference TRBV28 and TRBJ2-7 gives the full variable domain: DVKVTQSSRYLVKRTGEKVFLECVQDMDHENMFWYRQDPGLGLRLIYFSYDVKMKEKGDIPEGYSVSREKKERFSLILESASTNQTSMYLCASKISGISYEQYFGPGTRLTVT.

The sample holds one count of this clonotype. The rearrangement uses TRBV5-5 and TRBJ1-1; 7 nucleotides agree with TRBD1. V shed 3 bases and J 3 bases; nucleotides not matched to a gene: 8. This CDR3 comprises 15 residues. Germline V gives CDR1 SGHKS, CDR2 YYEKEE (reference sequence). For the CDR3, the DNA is TGTGCCAGCAGCTCACCCACCAGGGGGGACACTGAAGCTTTCTTT. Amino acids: CASSSPTRGDTEAFF.

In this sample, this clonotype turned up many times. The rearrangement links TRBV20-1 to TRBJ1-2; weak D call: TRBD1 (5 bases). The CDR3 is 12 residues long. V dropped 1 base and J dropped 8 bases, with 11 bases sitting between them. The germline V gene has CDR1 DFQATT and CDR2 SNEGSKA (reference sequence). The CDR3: CSARAGPYGYTF. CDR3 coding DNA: TGCAGTGCTAGAGCGGGGCCGTACGGCTACACCTTC.

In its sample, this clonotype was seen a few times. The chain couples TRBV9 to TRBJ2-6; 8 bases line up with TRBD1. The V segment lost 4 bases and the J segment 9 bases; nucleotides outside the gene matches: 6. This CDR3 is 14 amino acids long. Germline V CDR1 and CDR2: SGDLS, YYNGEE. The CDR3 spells CASSSTGEDNVLTF. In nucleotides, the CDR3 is TGTGCCAGCAGCTCGACAGGGGAGGACAACGTCCTGACTTTC. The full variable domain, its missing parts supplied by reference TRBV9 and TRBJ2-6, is DSGVTQTPKHLITATGQRVTLRCSPRSGDLSVYWYQQSLDQGLQFLIQYYNGEERAKGNILERFSAQQFPDLHSELNLSSLELGDSALYFCASSSTGEDNVLTFGAGSRLTVL.

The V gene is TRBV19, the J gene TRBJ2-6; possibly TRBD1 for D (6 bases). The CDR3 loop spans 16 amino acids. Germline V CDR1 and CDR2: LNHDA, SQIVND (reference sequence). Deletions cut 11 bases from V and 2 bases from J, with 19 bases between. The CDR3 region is CAVTNRDKTGANVLTF. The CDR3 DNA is TGTGCCGTGACAAACCGGGACAAGACTGGGGCCAACGTCCTGACTTTC.

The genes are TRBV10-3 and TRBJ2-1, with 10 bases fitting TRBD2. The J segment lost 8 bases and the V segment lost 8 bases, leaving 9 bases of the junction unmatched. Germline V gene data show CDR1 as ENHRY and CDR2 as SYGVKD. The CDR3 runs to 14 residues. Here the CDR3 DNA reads TGTGCCATCGCCTCCGGCCTAGCGGGAGATGAGCAGTTCTTC. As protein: CAIASGLAGDEQFF.

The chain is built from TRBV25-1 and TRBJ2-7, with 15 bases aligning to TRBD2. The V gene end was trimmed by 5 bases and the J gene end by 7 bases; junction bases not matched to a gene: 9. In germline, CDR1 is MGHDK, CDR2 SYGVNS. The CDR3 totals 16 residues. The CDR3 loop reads CASSSGLAGGPWEQYF. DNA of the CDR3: TGTGCCAGCAGTTCGGGACTAGCGGGGGGTCCTTGGGAGCAGTACTTC.

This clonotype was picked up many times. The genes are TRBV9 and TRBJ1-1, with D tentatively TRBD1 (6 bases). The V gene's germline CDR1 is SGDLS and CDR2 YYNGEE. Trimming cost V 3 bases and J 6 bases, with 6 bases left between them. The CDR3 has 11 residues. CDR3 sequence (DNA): TGTGCCAGCAGCGCAGGGGCTGAAGCTTTCTTT. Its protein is CASSAGAEAFF.

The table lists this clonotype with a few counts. CDR3 DNA: TGTGCCAGCAGCCCCCCGGCGAATGAAAAACTGTTTTTT. It yields the protein CASSPPANEKLFF. V gene TRBV7-2 combines with J gene TRBJ1-4; D not certain. Germline V CDR1 and CDR2: SGHTA, FQGNSA. V was clipped by 5 bases and J by 5 bases, with 9 bases between them. The CDR3 contains 13 residues.

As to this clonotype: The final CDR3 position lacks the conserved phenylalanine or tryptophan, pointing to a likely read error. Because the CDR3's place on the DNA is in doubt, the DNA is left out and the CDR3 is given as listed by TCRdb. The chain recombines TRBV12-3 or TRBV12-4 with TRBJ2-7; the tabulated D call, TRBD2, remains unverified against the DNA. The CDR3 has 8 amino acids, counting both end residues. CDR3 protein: CASSWSAS.

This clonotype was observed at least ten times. The CDR3 loop reads CASSQEWHTEAFF. As DNA, the CDR3 is TGTGCCAGCAGCCAAGAATGGCACACTGAAGCTTTCTTT. The chain carries TRBV3-1 and TRBJ1-1; the D is unclear. Germline CDR1 is LGHDT and CDR2 is YNNKEL (reference sequence). The V end lost 0 bases, the J end lost 3 bases, and 5 bases lay between the germline ends. The CDR3 length is 13 residues.

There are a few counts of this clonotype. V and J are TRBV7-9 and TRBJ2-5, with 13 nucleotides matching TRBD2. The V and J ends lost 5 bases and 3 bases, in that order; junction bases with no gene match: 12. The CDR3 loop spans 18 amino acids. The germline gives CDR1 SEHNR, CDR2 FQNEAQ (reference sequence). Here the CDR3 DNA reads TGTGCCAGCAGCCCCCGGACTAGCGGGAGATTGGTCAAAGAGACCCAGTACTTC. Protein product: CASSPRTSGRLVKETQYF. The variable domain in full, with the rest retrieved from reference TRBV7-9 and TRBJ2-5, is DTGVSQNPRHKITKRGQNVTFRCDPISEHNRLYWYRQTLGQGPEFLTYFQNEAQLEKSRLLSDRFSAERPKGSFSTLEIQRTEQGDSAMYLCASSPRTSGRLVKETQYFGPGTRLLVL.

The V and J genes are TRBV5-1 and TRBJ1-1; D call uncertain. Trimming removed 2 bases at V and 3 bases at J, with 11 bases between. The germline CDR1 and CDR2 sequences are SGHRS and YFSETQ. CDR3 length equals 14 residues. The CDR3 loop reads CASSFFGEYTEAFF. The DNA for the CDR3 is TGCGCCAGCAGCTTCTTTGGAGAGTACACTGAAGCTTTCTTT.